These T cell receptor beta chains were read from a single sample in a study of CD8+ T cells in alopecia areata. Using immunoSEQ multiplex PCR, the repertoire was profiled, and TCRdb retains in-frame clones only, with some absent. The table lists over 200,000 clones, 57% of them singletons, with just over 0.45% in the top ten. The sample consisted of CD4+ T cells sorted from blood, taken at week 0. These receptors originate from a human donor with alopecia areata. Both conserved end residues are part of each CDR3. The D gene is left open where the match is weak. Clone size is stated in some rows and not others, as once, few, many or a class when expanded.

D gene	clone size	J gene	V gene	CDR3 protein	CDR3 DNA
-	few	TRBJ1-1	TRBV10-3	CAISAIDSGTEAFF	TGTGCCATCAGTGCAATTGACTCGGGCACTGAAGCTTTCTTT
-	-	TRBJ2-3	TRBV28	CASSLGSDTQYF	TGTGCCAGCAGTTTGGGGTCCGATACGCAGTATTTT
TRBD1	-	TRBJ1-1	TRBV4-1	CASSHRAQGDTEAFF	TGCGCCAGCAGCCACCGAGCTCAGGGGGACACTGAAGCTTTCTTT
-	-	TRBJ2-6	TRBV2	CAGTPFSGANVLTF	TGTGCCGGGACACCTTTCTCTGGGGCCAACGTCCTGACTTTC
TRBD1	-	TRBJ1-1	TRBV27	CASKDRGANTEAFF	TGTGCCAGCAAAGACAGGGGGGCGAACACTGAAGCTTTCTTT
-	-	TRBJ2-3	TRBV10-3	CAITGGADTQYF	TGTGCCATCACCGGCGGGGCAGATACGCAGTATTTT
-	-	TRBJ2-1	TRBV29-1	CSVRRGTASNEQFF	TGCAGCGTTCGACGCGGGACGGCCTCCAATGAGCAGTTCTTC
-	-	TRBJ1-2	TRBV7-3	CASSLAPDSVYDYTF	TGTGCCAGCAGTTTAGCCCCGGACAGCGTCTATGACTACACCTTC
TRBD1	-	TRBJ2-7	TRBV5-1	CASSLAGTGVYEQYF	TGCGCCAGCAGCTTGGCCGGGACAGGGGTGTACGAGCAGTACTTC
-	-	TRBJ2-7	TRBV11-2	CASRRSGDEQYF	TGTGCCAGCCGAAGAAGTGGCGACGAGCAGTACTTC
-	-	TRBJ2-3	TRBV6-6	CASTSVLVADTQYF	TGTGCCAGCACCTCTGTCCTAGTCGCAGATACGCAGTATTTT
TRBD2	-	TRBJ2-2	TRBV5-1	CASSFTSGHLTGELFF	TGCGCCAGCAGCTTTACTAGCGGACACCTGACCGGGGAGCTGTTTTTT
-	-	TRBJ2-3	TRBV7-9	CASIKRRDVRGTDTQYF	TGTGCCAGCATCAAGAGGAGGGACGTCAGGGGCACAGATACGCAGTATTTT
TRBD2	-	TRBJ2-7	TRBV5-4	CASSGPGLAGGPKSYEQYF	TGTGCCAGCAGCGGACCGGGACTAGCGGGAGGACCGAAGAGTTACGAGCAGTACTTC
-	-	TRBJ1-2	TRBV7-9	CASSSSRRLIVSYTF	TGTGCCAGCAGCTCCAGCCGGCGCCTGATTGTGAGCTACACCTTC
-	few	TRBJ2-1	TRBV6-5	CASRSLGLYNEQFF	TGTGCCAGCAGATCTCTCGGACTCTACAATGAGCAGTTCTTC
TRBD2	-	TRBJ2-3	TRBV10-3	CAIWSGRDTDTQYF	TGTGCCATCTGGAGCGGGAGGGACACAGATACGCAGTATTTT
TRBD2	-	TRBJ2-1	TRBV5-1	CASSILAGEQFF	TGCGCCAGCAGCATCTTAGCGGGTGAGCAGTTCTTC
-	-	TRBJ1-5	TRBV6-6	CASSYGREGKPQHF	TGTGCCAGCAGTTACGGGCGGGAAGGTAAGCCCCAGCATTTT
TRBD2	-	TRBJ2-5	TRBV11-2	CASSLAGLGETQYF	TGTGCCAGCAGCTTAGCAGGACTAGGAGAGACCCAGTACTTC
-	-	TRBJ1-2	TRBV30	CAWSVRPRSRQRASYGYTF	TGTGCCTGGAGTGTACGTCCCCGATCGAGACAAAGGGCGAGCTATGGCTACACCTTC
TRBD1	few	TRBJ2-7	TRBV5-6	CASSSDRVHEQYF	TGTGCCAGCAGCTCGGACAGGGTCCACGAGCAGTACTTC
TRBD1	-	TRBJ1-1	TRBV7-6	CASSPRTGNTEAFF	TGTGCCAGCAGCCCCAGGACAGGCAACACTGAAGCTTTCTTT
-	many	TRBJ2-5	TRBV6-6	CASSSFSQETQYF	TGTGCCAGCAGTTCTTTCAGCCAAGAGACCCAGTACTTC
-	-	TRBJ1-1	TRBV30	CAWSVEGGRAFF	TGTGCCTGGAGTGTAGAGGGGGGTAGAGCTTTCTTT
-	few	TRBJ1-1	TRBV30	CASKRAGLNTEAFF	TGTGCCTCGAAACGGGCAGGGTTGAACACTGAAGCTTTCTTT